This TCR beta chain was sequenced during a study of blood T cell repertoires in COVID-19. Using immunoSEQ multiplex PCR, the repertoire was profiled, and TCRdb retains in-frame clones only, with some absent. The repertoire has 250,000 to 350,000 clones, around 84% of them found once; the top ten carry about 1.6%. The CDR3 contains 15 residues. After removal of 0 bases from V and 8 bases from J, the junction contained 7 bases not matched to a gene. Looked up from germline, CDR1 is MGHRA and CDR2 is YSYEKL. J is TRBJ1-2 and V is TRBV4-1; 9 bases match TRBD1. This clonotype was obtained from a human donor with COVID-19, enrolled during active disease. The donor label of this sample is uncertain. Sequenced material: peripheral blood. CDR3: CASSQEGGTGLGYTF. The CDR3 nucleotides read TGCGCCAGCAGCCAAGAAGGTGGGACAGGGCTCGGCTACACCTTC.